These 10 T cell receptor beta chains were sequenced from one sample in a study of T cell changes during pregnancy in multiple sclerosis. The assay was immunoSEQ multiplex PCR, and TCRdb's table has in-frame clones only and misses some. The profile shows roughly 85,000 clones, just over 90% of them singletons. The sequences come from peripheral blood, collected in the first trimester of pregnancy. These receptors all stem from a female donor with multiple sclerosis, enrolled in a pregnancy study.

This clone was observed a handful of times. The J gene is TRBJ1-5, the V gene TRBV19; 7 bases match TRBD1. The V gene's germline CDR1 is LNHDA and CDR2 SQIVND (reference sequence). This CDR3 contains 17 residues. The junction had 14 bases not matched to a gene; V was cut back by 5 bases and J by 4 bases. CDR3 nucleotides: TGTGCCAGTAGTGGCCTTGTCGGACAGGCTGTGAATCAGCCCCAGCATTTT. This gives the protein CASSGLVGQAVNQPQHF.

The V call is TRBV5-1, the J call TRBJ1-5; D is undetermined. V shed 5 bases and J shed 0 bases, with 12 bases lying between them. Germline CDR1 SGHRS, CDR2 YFSETQ. The CDR3 covers 15 residues. CDR3 DNA: TGCGCCAGCAGATTCGGACTGAATAGCAATCAGCCCCAGCATTTT. It specifies CASRFGLNSNQPQHF.

V is TRBV6-5 and J is TRBJ2-7; 9 positions agree with TRBD1. The CDR3 contains 15 residues. Trimming cost V 4 bases and J 6 bases; bases outside gene matches: 10. The germline CDR1 and CDR2 sequences are MNHEY and SVGAGI. As DNA, the CDR3 is TGTGCCAGCAGTTCGGGGGACAGGGTTGCCGGCGAGCAGTACTTC. It is translated as CASSSGDRVAGEQYF.

The chain recombines TRBV19 with TRBJ1-5; D is possibly TRBD1 (5 bases). The CDR3 sequence is 14 residues long. Trimming stripped 10 bases from V and 5 bases from J, with 18 bases between. Looked up from germline, CDR1 is LNHDA and CDR2 is SQIVND (reference sequence). The CDR3 reads CATSTVSGYQPQHF. The CDR3 coding sequence is TGTGCCACCTCGACAGTGTCGGGCTATCAGCCCCAGCATTTT. Full variable domain (missing parts from reference TRBV19 and TRBJ1-5): DGGITQSPKYLFRKEGQNVTLSCEQNLNHDAMYWYRQDPGQGLRLIYYSQIVNDFQKGDIAEGYSVSREKKESFPLTVTSAQKNPTAFYLCATSTVSGYQPQHFGDGTRLSIL.

The chain couples TRBV6-6 to TRBJ1-1, with 7 bases fitting TRBD1. CDR1 MNHNY and CDR2 SVGAGI come from the germline V gene (reference sequence). This CDR3 comprises 16 residues. With 4 bases clipped from V and 5 bases from J, the junction kept 13 bases outside the gene matches. The CDR3 DNA reads TGTGCCAGCAGTTCACCCCCCGACAGGGTGCGGACTGAAGCTTTCTTT. Translating gives CASSSPPDRVRTEAFF.

The chain recombines TRBV18 with TRBJ1-1; 7 bases fit TRBD1. This CDR3 has 13 residues. Unmatched junction bases numbered 5, after V lost 3 bases and J lost 7 bases. Germline-derived CDR1 and CDR2 are KGHSH and LQKENI. CDR3 sequence (DNA): TGTGCCAGCTCACCCGGACAGGTCGGTGAAGCTTTCTTT. Residues: CASSPGQVGEAFF.

The rearrangement links TRBV9 to TRBJ2-5, with D tentatively TRBD1 (5 bases). With 1 base removed from V and 2 bases from J, the gap between germline ends came to 15 bases. This CDR3 is built from 16 residues. CDR1 and CDR2 (germline): SGDLS, YYNGEE. The CDR3 is CASSVSTRQPQETQYF. CDR3 bases: TGTGCCAGCAGCGTATCCACAAGACAGCCTCAAGAGACCCAGTACTTC.

The chain combines TRBV4-3 with TRBJ2-3, with 7 bases aligning to TRBD1. CDR1 and CDR2 (germline): LGHNA, YSLEER. The CDR3 length is 16 residues. Trimming cost V 0 bases and J 3 bases; bases outside gene matches: 6. The CDR3 reads CASSQDWGTETDTQYF. CDR3 DNA: TGCGCCAGCAGCCAAGATTGGGGGACAGAGACAGATACGCAGTATTTT.

The rearrangement links TRBV6-5 to TRBJ2-1; 9 positions agree with TRBD2. CDR1 is MNHEY and CDR2 is SVGAGI in the germline V gene. V shed 2 bases, J shed 2 bases, and the junction held 4 bases outside the gene matches. The CDR3 is 16 amino acids. In nucleotides, the CDR3 is TGTGCCAGCAGTTACGGGCTAGCGGGAACCTACAATGAGCAGTTCTTC. This encodes CASSYGLAGTYNEQFF.

The CDR3 DNA reads TGTGCCAGCAGAGGGACTTCTGGCACAGATACGCAGTATTTT. This codes for CASRGTSGTDTQYF. V is TRBV11-2 and J is TRBJ2-3; possible D gene TRBD2, 6 bases. CDR1 is SGHAT and CDR2 is FQNNGV in the germline V gene. V lost 6 bases, J lost 1 base, and 11 bases lay in between. There are 14 residues in the CDR3.